A selection of T cell receptor beta chains follows, all from one sample in a study of persistence of HIV-infected CD4 T cells. For these TCRs, the target antigens are not known. TCRdb's table, derived via immunoSEQ multiplex PCR, lists solely in-frame clones and lacks some. The data contain 37,000 or so clones, approximately 84% of them singletons. The sequencing used CD4+ T cells sorted from PBMCs after roughly 17-hour stimulation, collected from a patient who received antiretroviral therapy. The receptors originated from an adult man with HIV who was CMV-seropositive. The CDR3 runs from the conserved cysteine through the conserved F or W. D genes are given only for firm matches. The size field is filled for only some rows; it gives once, few, many or a size class.

DNA | CDR3 | V | size | J | D
TGCGCCAGCAGCCAAGATGTACAGGGGGCGAACACTGAAGCTTTCTTT | CASSQDVQGANTEAFF | TRBV4-1 | - | TRBJ1-1 | TRBD1
TGTGCCAGCAGTGCTCTTGAGGGACATGGCTACACCTTC | CASSALEGHGYTF | TRBV2 | - | TRBJ1-2 | -
TGTGCCAGCAGCCAAGTGGGGGGAGGCTATAATTCACCCCTCCACTTT | CASSQVGGGYNSPLHF | TRBV14 | few | TRBJ1-6 | -
TGCAGTGCTAGTTATAATTCACCCCTCCACTTT | CSASYNSPLHF | TRBV20-1 | - | TRBJ1-6 | -
TGTGCCAGCAGCCAAGAGGAGGGGTGGAATTCACCCCTCCACTTT | CASSQEEGWNSPLHF | TRBV3-1/TRBV3-2 | - | TRBJ1-6 | -
TGTGCCAGCAGTCGATACATTCAGGGCTCTGGGGCCAACGTCCTGACTTTC | CASSRYIQGSGANVLTF | TRBV6-6 | - | TRBJ2-6 | -
TGCGCCAGCAGCTCCGGGACAGGGGACGAGCAGTACTTC | CASSSGTGDEQYF | TRBV5-1 | - | TRBJ2-7 | TRBD1
TGTGCCACCAGCCTGGACAGGGGCCGGCAGCCCCAGCATTTT | CATSLDRGRQPQHF | TRBV15 | - | TRBJ1-5 | TRBD1
TGTGCCAGTAGTACCTTCATTGGGGGTGGCAATCAGCCCCAGCATTTT | CASSTFIGGGNQPQHF | TRBV19 | - | TRBJ1-5 | -
TGTGCCACCAGTGATCGCCGGATGGGCTACACCTTC | CATSDRRMGYTF | TRBV24-1 | - | TRBJ1-2 | -
TGTGCCAGCAGACCTACAGGGGTGGAAAAACTGTTTTTT | CASRPTGVEKLFF | TRBV6-5 | once | TRBJ1-4 | TRBD1
TGTGCCAGCAGCCAAGATGGGCGAGGGGGCTACACCTTC | CASSQDGRGGYTF | TRBV14 | few | TRBJ1-2 | -
TGTGCCAGCAGCCCGACAGGGAGCACTGAAGCTTTCTTT | CASSPTGSTEAFF | TRBV5-5 | - | TRBJ1-1 | TRBD1
TGTGCCAGCAGCCCCCGGGAGTGGACCGGGGAGCTGTTTTTT | CASSPREWTGELFF | TRBV6-5 | - | TRBJ2-2 | -
TGCAGTGCTAGTCACAGGGGAAGAACTGAAGCTTTCTTT | CSASHRGRTEAFF | TRBV20-1 | medium-sized | TRBJ1-1 | TRBD1
TGTGCCAGCAGCTTACGAGCGGGTGACTACAATGAGCAGTTCTTC | CASSLRAGDYNEQFF | TRBV7-9 | few | TRBJ2-1 | -
TGCGCCAGCAGTGACCTGGGACAGGGGGTGACATTGAACACTGAAGCTTTCTTT | CASSDLGQGVTLNTEAFF | TRBV10-2 | - | TRBJ1-1 | TRBD1
TGTGCCAGCAGGGAGGGTGAGCAGTTCTTC | CASREGEQFF | TRBV28 | - | TRBJ2-1 | -
TGTGCCAGCAGCCAAGTAATCATCGAGAACACCGGGGAGCTGTTTTTT | CASSQVIIENTGELFF | TRBV4-2 | - | TRBJ2-2 | -
TGTGCCAGCAGCCGACGGGACGGAGACACCGGGGAGCTGTTTTTT | CASSRRDGDTGELFF | TRBV5-4 | once | TRBJ2-2 | -
TGTGCCAGCAGTAAGGGGATTTATGGCTACACCTTC | CASSKGIYGYTF | TRBV28 | - | TRBJ1-2 | -
TGTGCCATCAGTTCCCAGGCCAGCACCGGGGAGCTGTTTTTT | CAISSQASTGELFF | TRBV10-3 | - | TRBJ2-2 | -
TGCGCCAGCAGCATGGGACAGGCCGGAGGCGAGCAGTACTTC | CASSMGQAGGEQYF | TRBV5-1 | few | TRBJ2-7 | TRBD1
TGTGCCACCAGTGAAGAGGGGCTCCATCAGCCCCAGCATTTT | CATSEEGLHQPQHF | TRBV24-1 | - | TRBJ1-5 | -
TGTGCCAGTAGTACCCATTTGAACACTGAAGCTTTCTTT | CASSTHLNTEAFF | TRBV19 | - | TRBJ1-1 | -
TGCAGTGCTAGTAAGGGGGCAGTTGGTGGCTACACCTTC | CSASKGAVGGYTF | TRBV20-1 | - | TRBJ1-2 | TRBD1
TGCGCCAGCAGCTTGATGGACGGAGGTAACACCGGGGAGCTGTTTTTT | CASSLMDGGNTGELFF | TRBV5-1 | - | TRBJ2-2 | -
TGTGCCTGGAGGACAGGGACCGGCTACACCTTC | CAWRTGTGYTF | TRBV30 | - | TRBJ1-2 | TRBD1
TGTGCCAGCAGCCTAGAACCCCGCAGAGGAGGGGTATATGGCTACACCTTC | CASSLEPRRGGVYGYTF | TRBV28 | - | TRBJ1-2 | -
TGTGCCAGTAGTGGAGCGGACAGGGCCGCCTACGAGCAGTACTTC | CASSGADRAAYEQYF | TRBV19 | - | TRBJ2-7 | TRBD1
TGTGCCAGCAGCCCCCGGGCCCAAGATACGCAGTATTTT | CASSPRAQDTQYF | TRBV11-3 | - | TRBJ2-3 | -
TGCGCCAGCAGCCCCGCGCCCTCAGGGGGGTGGGACACTGAAGCTTTCTTT | CASSPAPSGGWDTEAFF | TRBV5-1 | - | TRBJ1-1 | TRBD1
TGTGCCTGGAGTGTAAAGGGGTATGGCTACACCTTC | CAWSVKGYGYTF | TRBV30 | - | TRBJ1-2 | -
TGTGCCAGCATCCGGGACAGGGCTTCACCCCTCCACTTT | CASIRDRASPLHF | TRBV2 | once | TRBJ1-6 | TRBD1
TGCGCCAGCAGCCAAGATACGGGGACAGGGGGCCGGAGACAGTACTTC | CASSQDTGTGGRRQYF | TRBV4-1 | - | TRBJ2-7 | TRBD1
TGTGCCAGCAGCTTAGCACGGGACAGGGACGACTACACCTTC | CASSLARDRDDYTF | TRBV7-9 | - | TRBJ1-2 | TRBD1
TGCGCCAGCAGCTACGGAAACAGGAACATGAACACTGAAGCTTTCTTT | CASSYGNRNMNTEAFF | TRBV5-1 | - | TRBJ1-1 | -
TGTGCCAGCTCACCCGAAGTACGGGGACAGGGTAACGAGCAGTACTTC | CASSPEVRGQGNEQYF | TRBV18 | - | TRBJ2-7 | TRBD1
TGCAGCGTTATAGCGGGGGCCACAGATACGCAGTATTTT | CSVIAGATDTQYF | TRBV29-1 | - | TRBJ2-3 | TRBD2
TGTGCCAGCTCACCATTTAGGTGGAACCCTTCCCGAGACGAGCAGTACTTC | CASSPFRWNPSRDEQYF | TRBV18 | - | TRBJ2-7 | -
TGTGCCAGCAGAGAGGGGGCAAGGGAAAAACTGTTTTTT | CASREGAREKLFF | TRBV2 | - | TRBJ1-4 | TRBD1
TGTGCCAGCAGTGGGAACAGGGGAGGGAATGAAAAACTGTTTTTT | CASSGNRGGNEKLFF | TRBV2 | - | TRBJ1-4 | TRBD1
TGTGCCAGCAGTACTCCGGGACAGGGGGCACAGCCCCAGCATTTT | CASSTPGQGAQPQHF | TRBV28 | - | TRBJ1-5 | TRBD1
TGTGCCAGTAGGACAGGGGCTGCTCAGCCCCAGCATTTT | CASRTGAAQPQHF | TRBV19 | - | TRBJ1-5 | TRBD1
TGTGCCAGCTCCGAAACCGGGACACTAAATTCTCACTTT | CASSETGTLNSHF | TRBV18 | few | TRBJ1-6 | -
TGTGCCAGCAGCCTGACAGGGGGGAACGAGCAGTACTTC | CASSLTGGNEQYF | TRBV6-6 | - | TRBJ2-7 | TRBD1
TGTGCCATCAGGAGTCCGGGAGTAGACGAGCAGTACTTC | CAIRSPGVDEQYF | TRBV10-3 | - | TRBJ2-7 | -
TGTGCCAGCAGCGTAGATAGCGGGGGCGATACGCAGTATTTT | CASSVDSGGDTQYF | TRBV9 | - | TRBJ2-3 | TRBD2
TGTGCCAGCACTGCGGAGGGGATAAATAATTCACCCCTCCACTTT | CASTAEGINNSPLHF | TRBV2 | - | TRBJ1-6 | -
TGTGCCAGCTCACCACTCGGAAAGGCAGGGGACTACGAGCAGTACTTC | CASSPLGKAGDYEQYF | TRBV18 | - | TRBJ2-7 | -
TGCGCCAGCAGTGAGTTATCTAGCGAACAGTTCTTC | CASSELSSEQFF | TRBV10-2 | - | TRBJ2-1 | -
TGTGCCAGCAGTTCACAGGGTCGGGAGCAGTTCTTC | CASSSQGREQFF | TRBV28 | once | TRBJ2-1 | -
TGTGCCAGCAGCTTAACAACTAGCGGGGGTCACTCCTACAATGAGCAGTTCTTC | CASSLTTSGGHSYNEQFF | TRBV5-5 | medium-sized | TRBJ2-1 | TRBD2
TGTGCCAGCAGCTTGGGGGGGACCGGGGAGCTGTTTTTT | CASSLGGTGELFF | TRBV5-4 | few | TRBJ2-2 | -
TGCGCCAGCAGCTCGGACAGGGTAGTCGGGGAGCTGTTTTTT | CASSSDRVVGELFF | TRBV5-1 | - | TRBJ2-2 | TRBD1